This T cell receptor (beta chain) was sequenced during a study of graft-versus-host responses after intestinal transplantation. Overall study: Isolated intestinal, liver-intestinal, or multivisceral transplants had been given to the recipients.

V lost 1 base and J 0 bases, leaving 9 bases between the germline ends. The CDR3 has 15 amino acids. Germline CDR1 reads MNHNS; CDR2 reads SASEGT. Some clones are missing from TCRdb's copy, which holds only in-frame ones; the method was immunoSEQ multiplex PCR. The data show 25,000 to 30,000 clones, 80% seen once. Graft-derived tissue was subjected to processing to liberate intraepithelial and lamina propria lymphocytes. The sample here was ileum tissue, taken 98 days after intestinal transplantation. The rearrangement links TRBV6-1 to TRBJ1-1; D may be TRBD1 (5 bases). This TCR came from a human patient who received an intestinal transplant, so some T cells may come from the graft donor. CDR3 in amino acids: CASSEVGGLNTEAFF. The CDR3 nucleotides are TGTGCCAGCAGTGAAGTTGGGGGATTGAACACTGAAGCTTTCTTT.